This record concerns one T cell receptor (beta chain) sequence. Antigen specificity is unknown. The source of the sample is a study of human T cells and chemical hapten exposure. Time point defined: pre-sensitization, week 0. Treatment specified: therapeutic diphenylcyclopropenone sensitization with weekly scalp DPC. The CDR3 sequence is 18 residues long. Looked up from germline, CDR1 is SGHAT and CDR2 is FQNNGV. The V end was cut by 5 bases, the J end by 0 bases, with 20 bases between. TCRdb redid the calling of the RACE reads with MiXCR, one entry per CDR3 protein. The repertoire holds about 120,000 distinct CDR3 sequences, with approximately 15% as singletons. Study outcomes and limitations: Compared with pre-sensitization or healthy control sets, expanded TCRs clustered more.

Sequencing was performed on whole blood, taken in connection with sensitization to the hapten diphenylcyclopropenone (DPC). This rearrangement joins TRBV11-2 to TRBJ2-1, with D perhaps given as TRBD1 or TRBD2 (5 bases each). The clonotype was recovered from a woman under 30 with alopecia areata. Some clones in this sample may be carry-over from other donors' samples. CDR3 residues: CASSTRDLFSSSYNEQFF. DNA of the CDR3: TGTGCCAGCAGCACCCGGGACCTCTTTTCTAGCTCCTACAATGAGCAGTTCTTC.